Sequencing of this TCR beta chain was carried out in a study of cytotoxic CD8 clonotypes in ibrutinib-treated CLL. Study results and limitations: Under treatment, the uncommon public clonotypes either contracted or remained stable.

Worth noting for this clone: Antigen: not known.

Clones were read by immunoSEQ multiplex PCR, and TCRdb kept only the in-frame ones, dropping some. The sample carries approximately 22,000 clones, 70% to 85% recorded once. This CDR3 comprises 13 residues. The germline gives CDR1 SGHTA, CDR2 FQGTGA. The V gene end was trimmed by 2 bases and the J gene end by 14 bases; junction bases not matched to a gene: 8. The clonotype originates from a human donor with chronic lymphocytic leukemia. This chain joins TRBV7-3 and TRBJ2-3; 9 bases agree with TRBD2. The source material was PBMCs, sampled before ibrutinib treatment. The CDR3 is CASSLDGSGGRYF. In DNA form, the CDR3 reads TGTGCCAGCAGCTTAGACGGGAGCGGGGGGAGGTATTTT.